This TCR beta chain was retrieved from a study of blood T cell repertoires in COVID-19. Across the study: Acute and convalescent COVID-19 specimens originated in the United States, Italy and Spain. PBMCs, B-cell-depleted T cells, or T cells provided the cDNA or gDNA that made up the material.

Per the study methods: Counts of nucleated cells, estimated from reference gene primer amplification, were obtained. Sequencing used immunoSEQ multiplex PCR; TCRdb keeps in-frame clones, though not all of them. V, J and clone size reflect that table, while D and trimming were determined from the DNA. The table lists 65,000 to 85,000 clones, more than 80% of them singletons, with roughly 7.2% in the top ten. The CDR3 spans 12 residues. V shed 1 base and J shed 6 bases, with 7 bases lying between them. Germline V gene lookup returns CDR1 SGHNT and CDR2 YYREEE (reference sequence). This rearrangement joins TRBV5-4 to TRBJ1-2; the D gene is possibly TRBD1 (5 bases). The sequencing input was peripheral blood. The source is a human donor in a cohort sampled during active COVID-19. The CDR3 nucleotides read TGTGCCAGCAGCTTGTCGGGGGATGGCTACACCTTC. Residues: CASSLSGDGYTF.